A selection of T cell receptor beta chains follows, all from one sample in a study of shared clonotypes between healthy human individuals. Assay: immunoSEQ multiplex PCR; the TCRdb copy retains only in-frame clones and omits some. The table has around 1,900,000 clones, 80% to 95% seen once. Sequenced: naive CD8+ T cells from PBMCs. These receptors were taken from a young man in good health. Some clones in this sample may be carry-over from other donors' samples. Each CDR3 is given with its conserved first and last residue. The D gene is left open where the match is weak. Size values are once, few and many counts, or a class for expanded clones, and some rows have none.

j_gene,v_gene,d_gene,abundance,CDR3nt,CDR3aa
TRBJ2-5,TRBV7-2,TRBD1,-,TGTGCCAGCAGCTTAATAACCGGGACAGGGGCGCTTCAGTACTTC,CASSLITGTGALQYF
TRBJ1-2,TRBV7-6,TRBD1,once,TGTGCCAGCAGCCCCCGGGACAGGATTAATGGCTACACCTTC,CASSPRDRINGYTF
TRBJ2-7,TRBV5-3,TRBD2,-,TGTGCCAGAAGCTTTCCTCTGATTAGCGGGTTCACCTCCTACGAGCAGTACTTC,CARSFPLISGFTSYEQYF
TRBJ2-3,TRBV28,TRBD1,-,TGTGCCAGCTTCCCCAGGCTGGGACAGGGGACAGATACGCAGTATTTT,CASFPRLGQGTDTQYF
TRBJ1-2,TRBV4-3,-,-,TGCGCCAGCAGCCAACACAGGGAAGGCTATGGCTACACCTTC,CASSQHREGYGYTF
TRBJ1-1,TRBV9,TRBD1,-,TGTGCCAGCAGCGATTCACCCAGGGACAGGGCCAAGAGGACTGAAGCTTTCTTT,CASSDSPRDRAKRTEAFF
TRBJ1-1,TRBV4-3,-,-,TGCGCCAGCAGCCAAGGGGGCGCGAACACTGAAGCTTTCTTT,CASSQGGANTEAFF
TRBJ2-7,TRBV7-9,TRBD2,-,TGTGCCAGCAGCTCCAACCCCTACACGACTAGCGGGAGGTACGAGCAGTACTTC,CASSSNPYTTSGRYEQYF
TRBJ2-7,TRBV28,TRBD2,-,TGTGCCAGCAGTTTAGGGCCTAGCGGGATGTACGAGCAGTACTTC,CASSLGPSGMYEQYF
TRBJ2-1,TRBV11-2,TRBD1,-,TGTGCCAGCAGCGCCCGGGACAGGGAAGAACGGTTCTTC,CASSARDREERFF
TRBJ2-5,TRBV28,TRBD2,-,TGTGCCAGCAGTTTATCGAGCGGGGGCCGAGGAGGGTACTTC,CASSLSSGGRGGYF
TRBJ2-1,TRBV5-6,-,-,TGTGCCAGCAGTCGCGCCCACAATGAGCAGTTCTTC,CASSRAHNEQFF
TRBJ2-7,TRBV29-1,-,-,TGCAGCGTTGTAGCGCGGATCAGCTACGAGCAGTACTTC,CSVVARISYEQYF
TRBJ1-1,TRBV27,TRBD1,-,TGTGCCACCTCCCCCCGGACAGGAAACACTGAAGCTTTCTTT,CATSPRTGNTEAFF
TRBJ2-7,TRBV29-1,TRBD1,once,TGCAGCGTCGGGGACAGGGGGAGCTCCTACGAGCAGTACTTC,CSVGDRGSSYEQYF
TRBJ2-1,TRBV7-2,TRBD2,-,TGTGCCAGCAGCCTACGACTAGCGGGGTGGGGGAATGAGCAGTTCTTC,CASSLRLAGWGNEQFF
TRBJ2-7,TRBV28,TRBD1,-,TGTGCCAGCAGTATCGGGACAGGCGAGCAGTACTTC,CASSIGTGEQYF
TRBJ2-1,TRBV7-2,-,-,TGTGCCAGCAGCTTGGGGCCGAACTACAATGAGCAGTTCTTC,CASSLGPNYNEQFF
TRBJ2-1,TRBV7-6,-,-,TGTGCCAGCAGCTTCGCGACAGCTCCCTCCTACAATGAGCAGTTCTTC,CASSFATAPSYNEQFF
TRBJ1-1,TRBV11-2,TRBD1,-,TGTGCCAGCAGCCCGACAGGGTGGAACACTGAAGCTTTCTTT,CASSPTGWNTEAFF
TRBJ2-7,TRBV7-2,TRBD1,-,TGTGCCAGCAGCCCCTGGACAGGGGCTAACGAGCAGTACTTC,CASSPWTGANEQYF
TRBJ2-7,TRBV7-8,-,-,TGTGCCAGCAGCCTTCGACGGGAGACGACCTACGAGCAGTACTTC,CASSLRRETTYEQYF
TRBJ2-1,TRBV4-3,TRBD2,-,TGCGCCAGCAGCCGAACCCCGGGAGGGCCTCTGGATGAGCAGTTCTTC,CASSRTPGGPLDEQFF
TRBJ1-3,TRBV6-8,-,-,TGTGCCAGCAGCTACTATAGGGAGGGGCCCGGAAACACCATATATTTT,CASSYYREGPGNTIYF
TRBJ1-1,TRBV27,-,-,TGTGCCAGCAGTTCCAATCTGAACACTGAAGCTTTCTTT,CASSSNLNTEAFF
TRBJ1-1,TRBV5-1,TRBD1,-,TGCGCCAGCAGCTTGGGGTCCGGGACAGGGGTCATGAACACTGAAGCTTTCTTT,CASSLGSGTGVMNTEAFF
TRBJ2-7,TRBV7-2,-,-,TGTGCCAGCAGCATGAACATGGTAGGGCACGAGCAGTACTTC,CASSMNMVGHEQYF
TRBJ2-3,TRBV4-2,TRBD2,-,TGTGCCAGCAGCCAAGGGGGACTAGCGGGAGACGATACGCAGTATTTT,CASSQGGLAGDDTQYF
TRBJ2-1,TRBV19,-,-,TGTGCCAGTGGCCGCTCGGGGTCCTACAATGAGCAGTTCTTC,CASGRSGSYNEQFF
TRBJ2-1,TRBV7-9,-,-,TGTGCCAGCAGCTTAGGGACACCAGAGCAGTTCTTC,CASSLGTPEQFF
TRBJ1-1,TRBV7-9,-,-,TGTGCCAGCAGCTTAGCGCTTTCTCAAGAAGCTTTCTTT,CASSLALSQEAFF
TRBJ2-7,TRBV15,-,once,TGTGCCACCAGCGGCGGTGGTTATGACGAGCAGTACTTC,CATSGGGYDEQYF
TRBJ2-1,TRBV19,-,-,TGTGCCAGTAGTATCACGGTGAATGAGCAGTTCTTC,CASSITVNEQFF
TRBJ1-2,TRBV27,-,-,TGTGCCAGCAGTTCCCAATCGGACAGAAATGGCTACACCTTC,CASSSQSDRNGYTF